The T cell receptor beta chain under discussion was sequenced for a study of shared clonotypes between healthy human individuals. This clone was counted between two and nine times. Germline CDR1 LGHNA, CDR2 YNFKEQ. V shed 4 bases and J shed 0 bases, with 14 bases lying between them. The CDR3 is 16 residues long. The protocol was immunoSEQ multiplex PCR, while the TCRdb copy is restricted to in-frame clones and leaves out a portion. The profile shows some 450,000 clones, more than 70% of them singletons. The receptor was isolated from a woman in her thirties or forties in good health. Some clones in this sample may be carry-over from other donors' samples. The chain carries TRBV4-2 and TRBJ2-3; a weak D match, TRBD2 (6 bases). Sequenced sample: PBMCs. The CDR3 DNA is TGTGCCAGCAGCCGTGGCTCCGGGGGTAGCACAGATACGCAGTATTTT. Encoded protein: CASSRGSGGSTDTQYF.